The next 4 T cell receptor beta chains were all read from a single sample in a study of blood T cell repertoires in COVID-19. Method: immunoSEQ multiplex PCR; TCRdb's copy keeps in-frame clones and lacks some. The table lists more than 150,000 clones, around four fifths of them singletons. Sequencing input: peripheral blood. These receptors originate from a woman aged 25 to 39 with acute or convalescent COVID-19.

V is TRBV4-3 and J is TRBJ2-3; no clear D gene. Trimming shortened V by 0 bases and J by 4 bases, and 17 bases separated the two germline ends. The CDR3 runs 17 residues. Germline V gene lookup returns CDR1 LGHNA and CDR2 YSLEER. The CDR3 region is CASSQDLGSRRPDTQYF. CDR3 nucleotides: TGCGCCAGCAGCCAAGATCTCGGGTCCCGTCGGCCAGATACGCAGTATTTT.

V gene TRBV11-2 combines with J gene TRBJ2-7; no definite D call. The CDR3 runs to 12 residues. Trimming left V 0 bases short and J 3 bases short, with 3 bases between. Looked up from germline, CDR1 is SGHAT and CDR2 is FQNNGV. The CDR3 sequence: CASSLDSYEQYF. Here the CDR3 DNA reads TGTGCCAGCAGCTTAGATAGCTACGAGCAGTACTTC.

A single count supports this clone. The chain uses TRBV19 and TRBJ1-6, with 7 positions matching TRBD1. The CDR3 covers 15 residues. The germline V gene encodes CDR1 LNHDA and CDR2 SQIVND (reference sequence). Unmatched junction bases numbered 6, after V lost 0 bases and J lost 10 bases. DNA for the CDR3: TGTGCCAGTAGTATAGATGGTGACAGGGCCTCACCCCTCCACTTT. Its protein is CASSIDGDRASPLHF.

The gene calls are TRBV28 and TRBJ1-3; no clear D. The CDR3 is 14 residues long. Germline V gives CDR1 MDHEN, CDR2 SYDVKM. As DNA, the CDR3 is TGTGGGGTGCGGGGTGGGGAGTCTGGAAACACCATATATTTT. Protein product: CGVRGGESGNTIYF.